This TCR beta chain was recorded in a study of T cell repertoires in cytomegalovirus infection. Study context: An indication of both CMV infection and matching HLA type came from public TCR beta signatures.

Details on this clonotype: What it binds is unknown.

Using its own MiXCR run on the reads, TCRdb lists one record per CDR3 protein. The sample has 500,000 to 600,000 distinct CDR3 sequences; 16% are singletons. Study observations and caveats: HLA-C-restricted, CMV-specific TCR beta clonotypes were dominant ex vivo. Public TCR beta family frequency separated CMV-and-HLA carriers, including in an independent cohort.

The CDR3 sequence is 11 residues long. The germline V gene encodes CDR1 MNHEY and CDR2 SMNVEV (reference sequence). The V gene lost 7 bases and the J gene lost 6 bases, with 9 bases spanning the gap. The TCR originated in a human donor in good health (CMV status not recorded). Some clones in this sample may be carry-over from other donors' samples. The sequenced sample consisted of CD8+ T cells from PBMCs. This chain links TRBV27 with TRBJ1-1; D unclear. The CDR3 DNA reads as TGTGCCAGCATCCTCAATGCTGAAGCTTTCTTT. It is translated as CASILNAEAFF.